This TCR beta chain was identified during a study of control samples from healthy donors and cancer patients. Libraries were prepared by immunoSEQ multiplex PCR; TCRdb keeps only in-frame clonotypes and omits some of them. The sample holds about 130,000 clones, roughly 94% seen once. The germline V gene has CDR1 SEHNR and CDR2 FQNEAQ (reference sequence). The CDR3 is 15 amino acids. V was cut by 7 bases and J by 2 bases, with 17 bases left in between. Sequencing was carried out using PBMCs. The clonotype was recovered from a man aged 60 to 75 with colorectal cancer. The chain carries TRBV7-9 and TRBJ2-5; D remains ambiguous. The CDR3 DNA follows: TGTGCCAGCAACTTCGGCAGTAACTTGCAAGAGACCCAGTACTTC. Its protein is CASNFGSNLQETQYF.